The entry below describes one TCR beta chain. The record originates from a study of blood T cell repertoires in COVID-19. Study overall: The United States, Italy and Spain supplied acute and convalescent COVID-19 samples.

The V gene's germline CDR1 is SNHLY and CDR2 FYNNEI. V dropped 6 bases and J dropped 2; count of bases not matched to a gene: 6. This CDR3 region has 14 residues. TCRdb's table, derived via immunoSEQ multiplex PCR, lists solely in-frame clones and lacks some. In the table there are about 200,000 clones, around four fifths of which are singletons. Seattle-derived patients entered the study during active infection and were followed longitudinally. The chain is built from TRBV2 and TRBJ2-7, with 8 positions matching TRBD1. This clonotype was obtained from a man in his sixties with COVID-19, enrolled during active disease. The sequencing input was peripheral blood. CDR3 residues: CASRTGTGAYEQYF. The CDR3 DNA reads TGTGCCAGCAGAACCGGGACAGGAGCCTACGAGCAGTACTTC.